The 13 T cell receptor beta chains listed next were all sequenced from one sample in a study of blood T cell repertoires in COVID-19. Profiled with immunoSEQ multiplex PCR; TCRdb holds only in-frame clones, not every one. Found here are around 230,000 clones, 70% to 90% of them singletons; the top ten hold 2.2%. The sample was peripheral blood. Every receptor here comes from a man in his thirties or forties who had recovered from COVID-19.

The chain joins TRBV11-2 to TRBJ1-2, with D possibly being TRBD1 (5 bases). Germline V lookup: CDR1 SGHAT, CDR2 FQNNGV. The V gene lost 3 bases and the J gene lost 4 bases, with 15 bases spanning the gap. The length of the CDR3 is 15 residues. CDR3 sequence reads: CASSFMPGRAYGYTF. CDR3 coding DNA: TGTGCCAGCAGCTTTATGCCAGGGAGGGCCTATGGCTACACCTTC.

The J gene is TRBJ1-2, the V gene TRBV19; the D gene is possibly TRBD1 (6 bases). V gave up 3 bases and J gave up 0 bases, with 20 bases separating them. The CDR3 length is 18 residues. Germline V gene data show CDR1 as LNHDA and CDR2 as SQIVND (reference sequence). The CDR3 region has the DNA TGTGCCAGTAGTATCCACAGGGATGCTAGCCCTTCTAACTATGGCTACACCTTC. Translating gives CASSIHRDASPSNYGYTF. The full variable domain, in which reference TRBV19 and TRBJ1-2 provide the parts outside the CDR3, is DGGITQSPKYLFRKEGQNVTLSCEQNLNHDAMYWYRQDPGQGLRLIYYSQIVNDFQKGDIAEGYSVSREKKESFPLTVTSAQKNPTAFYLCASSIHRDASPSNYGYTFGSGTRLTVV.

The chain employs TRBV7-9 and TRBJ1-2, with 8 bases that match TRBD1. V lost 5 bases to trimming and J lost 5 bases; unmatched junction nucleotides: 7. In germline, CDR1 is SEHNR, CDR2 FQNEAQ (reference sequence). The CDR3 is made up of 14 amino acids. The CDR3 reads CASSVRGLGYGYTF. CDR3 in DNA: TGTGCCAGCAGCGTCAGGGGGCTAGGGTATGGCTACACCTTC.

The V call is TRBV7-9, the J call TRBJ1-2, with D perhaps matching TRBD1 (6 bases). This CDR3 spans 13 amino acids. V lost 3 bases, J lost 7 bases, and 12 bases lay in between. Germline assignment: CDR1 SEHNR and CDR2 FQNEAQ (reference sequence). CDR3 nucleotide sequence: TGTGCCAGCAGCTTTCAGGGGATAGTTGGCTACACCTTC. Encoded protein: CASSFQGIVGYTF.

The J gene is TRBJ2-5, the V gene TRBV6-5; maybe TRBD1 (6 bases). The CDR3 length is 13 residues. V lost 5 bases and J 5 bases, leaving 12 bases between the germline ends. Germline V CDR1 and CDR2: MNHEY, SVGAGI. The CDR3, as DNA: TGTGCCAGCAGTCCCCGTCAGGGGGAGACCCAGTACTTC. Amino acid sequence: CASSPRQGETQYF.

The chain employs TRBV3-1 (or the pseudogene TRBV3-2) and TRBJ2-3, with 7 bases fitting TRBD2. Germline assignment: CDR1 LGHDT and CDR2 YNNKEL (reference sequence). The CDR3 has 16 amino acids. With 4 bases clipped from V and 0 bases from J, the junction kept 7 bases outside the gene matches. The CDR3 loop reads CASSRTRGSSTDTQYF. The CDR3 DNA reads TGTGCCAGCAGCCGTACGCGGGGGTCTAGCACAGATACGCAGTATTTT.

The CDR3 loop is CAISSAGSPTGELFF. The CDR3 nucleotides are TGTGCCATCAGCTCAGCGGGGTCCCCCACCGGGGAGCTGTTTTTT. The V gene is TRBV10-3, the J gene TRBJ2-2, with 7 positions matching TRBD2. This CDR3 contains 15 residues. Germline V CDR1 and CDR2: ENHRY, SYGVKD. Germline trimming cut 6 bases from V and 4 bases from J; bases unmatched to any gene: 8.

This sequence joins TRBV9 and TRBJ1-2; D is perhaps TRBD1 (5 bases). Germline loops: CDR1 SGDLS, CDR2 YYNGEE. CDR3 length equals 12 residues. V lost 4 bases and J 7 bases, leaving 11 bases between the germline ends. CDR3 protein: CASSSGGGGYTF. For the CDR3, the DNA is TGTGCCAGCAGCTCCGGGGGGGGTGGCTACACCTTC.

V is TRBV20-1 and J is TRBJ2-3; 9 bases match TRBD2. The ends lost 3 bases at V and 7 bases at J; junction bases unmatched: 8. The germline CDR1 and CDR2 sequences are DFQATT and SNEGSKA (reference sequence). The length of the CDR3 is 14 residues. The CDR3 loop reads CSASHSGGLNTQYF. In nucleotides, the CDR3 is TGCAGTGCTAGTCACAGCGGGGGGTTAAATACGCAGTATTTT.

The CDR3 DNA reads as TGTGCCAGCAGTTTCCCCAGGGGGCTGACCCAGTACTTC. It codes for CASSFPRGLTQYF. This chain connects TRBV28 to TRBJ2-5; TRBD1 aligns across 8 bases. The CDR3 spans 13 residues. Germline V gene sequence: CDR1 MDHEN, CDR2 SYDVKM. V shed 3 bases and J 7 bases; nucleotides not matched to a gene: 4.

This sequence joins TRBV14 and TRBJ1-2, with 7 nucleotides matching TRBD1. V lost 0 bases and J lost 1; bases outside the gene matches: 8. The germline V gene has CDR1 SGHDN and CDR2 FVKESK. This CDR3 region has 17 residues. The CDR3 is CASSQDPRTGFNYGYTF. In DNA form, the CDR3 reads TGTGCCAGCAGCCAAGACCCTCGGACAGGCTTTAACTATGGCTACACCTTC.

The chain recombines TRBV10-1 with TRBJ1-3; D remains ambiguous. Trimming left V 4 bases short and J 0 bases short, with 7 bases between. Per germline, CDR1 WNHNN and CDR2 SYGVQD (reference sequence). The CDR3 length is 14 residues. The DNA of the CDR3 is TGCGCCAGCAGTGGAGGCAGCTCTGGAAACACCATATATTTT. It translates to CASSGGSSGNTIYF.

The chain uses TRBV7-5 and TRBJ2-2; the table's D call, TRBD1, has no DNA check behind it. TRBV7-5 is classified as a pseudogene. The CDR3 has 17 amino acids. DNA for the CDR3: TGTGCCAGATCCCCCTGGTTTAGGACAGCGAACACCGGGGAGCTGTTTTTT. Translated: CARSPWFRTANTGELFF.